The T cell receptor (beta chain) under discussion was sequenced for a study of neurological immune-mediated disorders. V was clipped by 3 bases and J by 1 base; unmatched bases: 5. The CDR3 length is 15 residues. This clonotype was seen ten or more times. TCRdb reprocessed the 5' RACE reads via MiXCR and lists one record per CDR3 protein. This table holds about 43,000 distinct CDR3 sequences, more than 9.5% found once. This TCR was recovered from a female donor in good health. The sample taken for sequencing was PBMCs. The rearrangement uses TRBV12-3 or TRBV12-4 and TRBJ1-1; 7 bases fit TRBD1. CDR3 nucleotides: TGTGCCAGCAGTTTTGTGGACAGGAGGAACACTGAAGCTTTCTTT. Protein product: CASSFVDRRNTEAFF.